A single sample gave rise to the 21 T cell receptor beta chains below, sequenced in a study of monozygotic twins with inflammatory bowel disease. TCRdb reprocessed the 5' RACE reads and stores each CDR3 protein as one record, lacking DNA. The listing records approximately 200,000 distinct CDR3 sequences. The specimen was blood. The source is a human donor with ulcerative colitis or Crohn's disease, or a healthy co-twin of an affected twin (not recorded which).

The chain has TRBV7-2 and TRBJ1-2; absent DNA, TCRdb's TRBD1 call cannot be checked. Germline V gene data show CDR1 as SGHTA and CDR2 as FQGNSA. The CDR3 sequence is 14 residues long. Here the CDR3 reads CASSSTGGGYGYTF.

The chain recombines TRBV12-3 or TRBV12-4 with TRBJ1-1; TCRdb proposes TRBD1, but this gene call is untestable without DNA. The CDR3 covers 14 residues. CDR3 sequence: CASSPQIRAAEAFF.

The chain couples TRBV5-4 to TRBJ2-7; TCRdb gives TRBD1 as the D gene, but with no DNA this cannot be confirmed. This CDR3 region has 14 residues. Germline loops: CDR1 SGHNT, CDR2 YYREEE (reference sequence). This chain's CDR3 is CASSYRQGKDEQYF. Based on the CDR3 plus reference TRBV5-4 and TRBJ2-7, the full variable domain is ETGVTQSPTHLIKTRGQQVTLRCSSQSGHNTVSWYQQALGQGPQFIFQYYREEENGRGNFPPRFSGLQFPNYSSELNVNALELDDSALYLCASSYRQGKDEQYFGPGTRLTVT.

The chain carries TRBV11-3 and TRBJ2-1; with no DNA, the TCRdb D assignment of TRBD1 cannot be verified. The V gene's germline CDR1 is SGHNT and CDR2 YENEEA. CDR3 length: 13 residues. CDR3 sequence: CASSLSEGDEQFF.

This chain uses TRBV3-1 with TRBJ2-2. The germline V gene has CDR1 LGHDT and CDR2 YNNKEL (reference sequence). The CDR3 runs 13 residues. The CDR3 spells CASSRSGFSELFF.

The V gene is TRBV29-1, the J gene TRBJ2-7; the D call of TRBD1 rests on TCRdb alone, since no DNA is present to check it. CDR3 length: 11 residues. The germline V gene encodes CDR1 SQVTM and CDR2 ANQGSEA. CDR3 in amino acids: CSGQGKYEQYF.

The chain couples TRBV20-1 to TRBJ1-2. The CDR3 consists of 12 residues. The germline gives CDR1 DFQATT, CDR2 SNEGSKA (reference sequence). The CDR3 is CSADTLGYGYTF.

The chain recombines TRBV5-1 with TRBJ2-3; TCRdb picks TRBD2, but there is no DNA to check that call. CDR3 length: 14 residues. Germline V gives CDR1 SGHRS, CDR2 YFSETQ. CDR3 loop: CASSSRTREGTQYF.

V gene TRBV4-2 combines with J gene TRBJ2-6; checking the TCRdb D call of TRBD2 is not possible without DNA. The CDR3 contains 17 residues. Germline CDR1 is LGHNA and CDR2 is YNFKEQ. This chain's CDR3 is CASSQAEAGTGANVLTF.

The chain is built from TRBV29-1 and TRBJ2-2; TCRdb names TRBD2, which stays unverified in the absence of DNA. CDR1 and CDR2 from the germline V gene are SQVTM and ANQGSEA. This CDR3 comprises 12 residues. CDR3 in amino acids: CSGAVNTGELFF.

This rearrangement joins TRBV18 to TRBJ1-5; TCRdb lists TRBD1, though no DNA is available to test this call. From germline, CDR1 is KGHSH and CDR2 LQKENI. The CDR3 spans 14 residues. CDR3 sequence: CASSSGQQGQPQHF.

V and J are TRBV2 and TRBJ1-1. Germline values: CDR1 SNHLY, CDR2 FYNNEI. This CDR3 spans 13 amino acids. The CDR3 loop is CASLDTWNTEAFF.

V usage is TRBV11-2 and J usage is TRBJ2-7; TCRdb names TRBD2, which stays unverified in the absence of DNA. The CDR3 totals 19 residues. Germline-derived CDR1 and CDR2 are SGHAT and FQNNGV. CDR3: CASSPQPGTSGGPAPEQYF. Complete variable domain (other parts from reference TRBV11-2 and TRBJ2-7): EAGVAQSPRYKIIEKRQSVAFWCNPISGHATLYWYQQILGQGPKLLIQFQNNGVVDDSQLPKDRFSAERLKGVDSTLKIQPAKLEDSAVYLCASSPQPGTSGGPAPEQYFGPGTRLTVT.

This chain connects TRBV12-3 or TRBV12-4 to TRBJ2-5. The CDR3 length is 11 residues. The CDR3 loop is CASRQQETQYF.

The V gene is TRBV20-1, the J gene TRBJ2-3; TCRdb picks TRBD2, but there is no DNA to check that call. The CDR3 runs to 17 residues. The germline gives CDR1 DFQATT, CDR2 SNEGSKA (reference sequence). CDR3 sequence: CSAPSLAGGSSTDTQYF.

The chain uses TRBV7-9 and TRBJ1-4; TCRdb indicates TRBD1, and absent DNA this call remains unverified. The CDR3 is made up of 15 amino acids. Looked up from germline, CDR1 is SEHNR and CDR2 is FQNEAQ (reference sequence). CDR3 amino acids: CASSPDRAPNEKLFF.

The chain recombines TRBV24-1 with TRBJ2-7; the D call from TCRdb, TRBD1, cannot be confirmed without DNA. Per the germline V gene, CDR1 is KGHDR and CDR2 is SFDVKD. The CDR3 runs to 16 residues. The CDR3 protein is CATSDPGQGNSYEQYF.

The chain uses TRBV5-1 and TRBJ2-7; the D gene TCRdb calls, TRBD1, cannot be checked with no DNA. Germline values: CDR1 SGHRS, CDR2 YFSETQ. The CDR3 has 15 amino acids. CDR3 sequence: CASSLAGGVSYEQYF.

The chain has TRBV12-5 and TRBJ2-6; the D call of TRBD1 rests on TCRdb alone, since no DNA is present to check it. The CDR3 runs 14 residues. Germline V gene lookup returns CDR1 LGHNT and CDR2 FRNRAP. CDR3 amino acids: CASGSPAGANVLTF.

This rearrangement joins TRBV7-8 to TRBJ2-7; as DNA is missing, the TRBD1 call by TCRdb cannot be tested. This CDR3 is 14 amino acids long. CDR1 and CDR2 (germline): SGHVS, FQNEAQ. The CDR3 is CASSPRDGSYEQYF.

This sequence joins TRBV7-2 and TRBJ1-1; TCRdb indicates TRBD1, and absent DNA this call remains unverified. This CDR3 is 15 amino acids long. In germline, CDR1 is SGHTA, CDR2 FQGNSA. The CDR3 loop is CASSIRQGPNTEAFF.